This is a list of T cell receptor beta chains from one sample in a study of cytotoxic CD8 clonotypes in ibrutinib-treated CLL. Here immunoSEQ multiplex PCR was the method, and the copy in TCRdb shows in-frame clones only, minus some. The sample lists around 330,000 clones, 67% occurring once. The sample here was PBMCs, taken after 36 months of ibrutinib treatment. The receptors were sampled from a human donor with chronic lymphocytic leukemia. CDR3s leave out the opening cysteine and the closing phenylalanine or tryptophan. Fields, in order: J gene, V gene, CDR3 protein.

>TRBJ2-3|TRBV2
ASSEAGRDTQY
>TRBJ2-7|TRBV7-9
ASSGTGGGYEQY
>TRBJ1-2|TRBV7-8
ASSPPRDGRQKDYGYT
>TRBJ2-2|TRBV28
ASSPGLGQGRTGELF
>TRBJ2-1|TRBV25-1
ASSDPGLEQF
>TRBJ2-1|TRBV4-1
ASSQVFPSEGNEQF
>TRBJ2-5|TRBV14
ASSPRTKMWETQY
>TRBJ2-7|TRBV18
ASSPRPGTVYEQY
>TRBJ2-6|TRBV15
ATSRRGPGANVLT
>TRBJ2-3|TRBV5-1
ASSWGGRGTDTQY
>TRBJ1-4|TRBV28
ASNEQGAEEKLF
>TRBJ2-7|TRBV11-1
ASSFETAFEQY
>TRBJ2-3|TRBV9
ASSPRVGGTTDTQY
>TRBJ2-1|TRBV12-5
ASGPRSSYNEQF
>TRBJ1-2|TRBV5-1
ASSQPGPSGNYGYT
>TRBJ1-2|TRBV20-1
SARDGNGYT
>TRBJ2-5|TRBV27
ASSLSIGGMGETQY